These 4 T cell receptor beta chains were sequenced from one sample in a study of T cells in Graves' hyperthyroidism and ophthalmopathy. TCR beta CDR3 regions were amplified from RNA. Researchers ran a first-round RT-PCR on the TCR CDR3 using the HTBI primer set. TCRdb passed the multiplex PCR reads through MiXCR, listing each CDR3 protein once. The sample lists about 510,000 distinct CDR3 sequences; 14% were seen once. The sample taken for sequencing was blood. These receptors were taken from a woman in her thirties or forties with Graves' hyperthyroidism.

This clonotype was seen ten or more times. This sequence joins TRBV30 and TRBJ1-1, with 7 bases matching TRBD1. Germline V CDR1 and CDR2: GTSNPN, SVGIG (reference sequence). J gave up 1 base and V 5 bases, and 7 bases lay outside the gene matches. The CDR3 is 14 residues long. CDR3: CAWLKQGPNTEAFF. DNA of the CDR3: TGTGCCTGGCTAAAACAGGGGCCGAACACTGAAGCTTTCTTT.

This clonotype occurred many times. V gene TRBV20-1 combines with J gene TRBJ2-5, with D perhaps TRBD2 (6 bases). Between the trimmed V and J ends, which lost 2 bases and 4 bases, there was a span of 17 bases. The CDR3 runs to 15 residues. Germline loops: CDR1 DFQATT, CDR2 SNEGSKA (reference sequence). DNA for the CDR3: TGCAGTGCTAGACCCAATACGGGAGCTAGAGAGACCCAGTACTTC. Protein sequence: CSARPNTGARETQYF.

This clonotype turned up a few times. The chain combines TRBV28 with TRBJ1-3; D unresolved. This CDR3 spans 15 amino acids. CDR1 MDHEN and CDR2 SYDVKM come from the germline V gene. With 7 bases removed from V and 0 bases from J, the gap between germline ends came to 13 bases. CDR3 region: CASTEQTISGNTIYF. The CDR3 coding sequence is TGTGCCAGCACCGAACAGACAATCTCTGGAAACACCATATATTTT.

This clonotype was seen repeatedly, ten times or more. The chain uses TRBV28 and TRBJ2-7, with D unresolved. The CDR3 runs 13 residues. Trimming pared 2 bases from V and 2 bases from J, leaving 7 bases between. Per germline, CDR1 MDHEN and CDR2 SYDVKM. CDR3 in amino acids: CASSLGPPYEQYF. In DNA, the CDR3 is TGTGCCAGCAGTTTAGGGCCCCCCTACGAGCAGTACTTC.